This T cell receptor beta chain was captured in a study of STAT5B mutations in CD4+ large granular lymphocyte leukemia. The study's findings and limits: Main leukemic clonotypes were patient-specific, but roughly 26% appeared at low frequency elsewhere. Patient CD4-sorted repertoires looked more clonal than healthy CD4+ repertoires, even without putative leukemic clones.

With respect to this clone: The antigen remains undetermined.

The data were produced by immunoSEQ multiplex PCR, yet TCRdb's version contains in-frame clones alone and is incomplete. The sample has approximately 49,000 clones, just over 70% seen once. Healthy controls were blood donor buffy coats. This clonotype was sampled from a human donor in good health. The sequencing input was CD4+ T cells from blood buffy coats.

In DNA, the CDR3 is TGCGCCAGCAGCTTGTTGGGGAACACCGGGGAGCTGTTTTTT. Its translation: CASSLLGNTGELFF. The gene calls are TRBV5-1 and TRBJ2-2; unclear D gene. The germline gives CDR1 SGHRS, CDR2 YFSETQ. V lost 1 base to trimming and J lost 1 base, with 5 bases between them. This CDR3 is 14 amino acids long.